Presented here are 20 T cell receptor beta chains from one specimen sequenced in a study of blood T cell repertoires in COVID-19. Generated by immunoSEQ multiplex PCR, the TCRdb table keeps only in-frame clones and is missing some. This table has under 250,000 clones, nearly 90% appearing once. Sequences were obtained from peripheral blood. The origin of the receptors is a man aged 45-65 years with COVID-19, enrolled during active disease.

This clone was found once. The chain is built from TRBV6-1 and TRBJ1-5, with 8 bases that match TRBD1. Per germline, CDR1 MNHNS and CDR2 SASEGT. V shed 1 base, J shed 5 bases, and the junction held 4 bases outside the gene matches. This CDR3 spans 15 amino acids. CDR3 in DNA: TGTGCCAGCAGTGAAGAGGCAGGGGGCCATCAGCCCCAGCATTTT. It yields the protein CASSEEAGGHQPQHF.

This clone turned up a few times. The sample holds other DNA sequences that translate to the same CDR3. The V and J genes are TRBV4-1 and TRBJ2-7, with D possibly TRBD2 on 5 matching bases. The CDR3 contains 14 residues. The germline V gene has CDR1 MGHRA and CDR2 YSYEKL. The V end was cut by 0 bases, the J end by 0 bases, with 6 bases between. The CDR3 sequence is CASSQEGSSYEQYF. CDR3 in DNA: TGCGCCAGCAGCCAAGAGGGGAGCTCCTACGAGCAGTACTTC.

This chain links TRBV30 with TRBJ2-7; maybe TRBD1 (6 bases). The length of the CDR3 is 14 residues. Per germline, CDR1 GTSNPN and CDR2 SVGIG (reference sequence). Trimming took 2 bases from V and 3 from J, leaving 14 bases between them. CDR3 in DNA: TGTGCCTGGAGTTTGGGGAAGGGGGTCTACGAGCAGTACTTC. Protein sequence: CAWSLGKGVYEQYF.

CDR3 loop: CASTRGGSYNEQFF. CDR3 bases: TGTGCCAGCACCCGTGGGGGGTCCTACAATGAGCAGTTCTTC. This chain joins TRBV2 and TRBJ2-1; possibly TRBD2 for D (6 bases). The CDR3 covers 14 residues. Germline-derived CDR1 and CDR2 are SNHLY and FYNNEI. V lost 7 bases and J 1 base, leaving 11 bases between the germline ends.

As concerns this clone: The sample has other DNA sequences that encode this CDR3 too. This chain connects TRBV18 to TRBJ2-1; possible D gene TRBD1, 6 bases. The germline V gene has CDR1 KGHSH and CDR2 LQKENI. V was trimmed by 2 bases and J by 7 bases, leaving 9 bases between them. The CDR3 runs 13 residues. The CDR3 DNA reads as TGTGCCAGCTCACCAGGACAGCTTAATGAGCAGTTCTTC. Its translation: CASSPGQLNEQFF.

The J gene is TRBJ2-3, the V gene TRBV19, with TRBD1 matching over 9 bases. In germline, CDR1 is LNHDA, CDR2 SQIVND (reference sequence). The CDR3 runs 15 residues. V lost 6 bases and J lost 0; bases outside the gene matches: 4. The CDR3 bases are TGTGCCAGTAGGGACAGGGGATACAGCACAGATACGCAGTATTTT. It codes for CASRDRGYSTDTQYF. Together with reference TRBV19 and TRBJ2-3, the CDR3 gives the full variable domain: DGGITQSPKYLFRKEGQNVTLSCEQNLNHDAMYWYRQDPGQGLRLIYYSQIVNDFQKGDIAEGYSVSREKKESFPLTVTSAQKNPTAFYLCASRDRGYSTDTQYFGPGTRLTVL.

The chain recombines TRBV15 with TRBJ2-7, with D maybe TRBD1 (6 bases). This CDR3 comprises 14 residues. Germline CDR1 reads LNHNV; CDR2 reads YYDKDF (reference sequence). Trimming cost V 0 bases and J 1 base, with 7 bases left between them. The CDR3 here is CATSREGGSYEQYF. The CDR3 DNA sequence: TGTGCCACCAGCAGAGAAGGGGGATCCTACGAGCAGTACTTC.

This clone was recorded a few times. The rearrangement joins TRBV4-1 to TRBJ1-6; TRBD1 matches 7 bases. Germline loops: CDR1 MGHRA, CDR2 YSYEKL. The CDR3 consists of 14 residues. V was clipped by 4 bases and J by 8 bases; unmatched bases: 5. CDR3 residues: CASSLQGFDSPLHF. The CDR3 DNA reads TGCGCCAGCAGCCTACAGGGGTTCGATTCACCCCTCCACTTT.

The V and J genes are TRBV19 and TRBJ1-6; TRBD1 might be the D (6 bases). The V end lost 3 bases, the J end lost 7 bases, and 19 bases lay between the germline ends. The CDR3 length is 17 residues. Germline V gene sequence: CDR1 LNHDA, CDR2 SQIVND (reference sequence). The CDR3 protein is CASSMGPRGAQNSPLHF. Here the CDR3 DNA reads TGTGCCAGTAGTATGGGCCCTCGGGGGGCGCAGAATTCACCCCTCCACTTT.

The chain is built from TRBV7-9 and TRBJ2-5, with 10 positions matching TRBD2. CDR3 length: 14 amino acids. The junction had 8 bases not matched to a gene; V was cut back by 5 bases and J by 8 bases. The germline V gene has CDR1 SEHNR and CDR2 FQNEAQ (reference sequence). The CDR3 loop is CASSHGLAEGTQYF. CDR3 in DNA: TGTGCCAGCAGCCATGGACTAGCGGAGGGTACCCAGTACTTC.

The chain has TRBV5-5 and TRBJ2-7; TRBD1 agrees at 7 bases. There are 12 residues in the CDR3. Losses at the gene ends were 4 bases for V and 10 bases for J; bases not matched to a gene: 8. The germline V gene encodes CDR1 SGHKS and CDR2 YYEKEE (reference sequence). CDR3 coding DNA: TGTGCCAGCAGCACGTCGACAGGGAAACAGTACTTC. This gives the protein CASSTSTGKQYF. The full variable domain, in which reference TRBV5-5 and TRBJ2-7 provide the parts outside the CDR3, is DAGVTQSPTHLIKTRGQQVTLRCSPISGHKSVSWYQQVLGQGPQFIFQYYEKEERGRGNFPDRFSARQFPNYSSELNVNALLLGDSALYLCASSTSTGKQYFGPGTRLTVT.

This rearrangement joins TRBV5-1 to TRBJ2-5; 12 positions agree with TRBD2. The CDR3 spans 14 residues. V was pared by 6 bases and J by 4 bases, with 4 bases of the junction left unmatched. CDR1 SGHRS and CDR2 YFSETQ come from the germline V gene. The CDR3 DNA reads TGCGCCAGCAAGTCACTAGCGGGAGGAGAGACCCAGTACTTC. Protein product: CASKSLAGGETQYF. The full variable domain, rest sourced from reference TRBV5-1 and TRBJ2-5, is KAGVTQTPRYLIKTRGQQVTLSCSPISGHRSVSWYQQTPGQGLQFLFEYFSETQRNKGNFPGRFSGRQFSNSRSEMNVSTLELGDSALYLCASKSLAGGETQYFGPGTRLLVL.

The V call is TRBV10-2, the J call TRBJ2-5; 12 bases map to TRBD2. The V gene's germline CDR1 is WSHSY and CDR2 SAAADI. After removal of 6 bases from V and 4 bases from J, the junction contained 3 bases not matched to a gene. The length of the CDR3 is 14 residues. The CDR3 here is CASRASGGAETQYF. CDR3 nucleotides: TGCGCCAGCAGGGCTAGCGGGGGGGCAGAGACCCAGTACTTC.

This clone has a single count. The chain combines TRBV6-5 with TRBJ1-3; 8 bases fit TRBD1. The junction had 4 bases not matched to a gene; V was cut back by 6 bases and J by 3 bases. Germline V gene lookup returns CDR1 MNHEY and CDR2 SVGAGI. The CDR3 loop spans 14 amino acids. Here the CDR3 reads CASSQTGVGNTIYF. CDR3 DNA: TGTGCCAGCAGCCAGACAGGGGTTGGAAACACCATATATTTT.

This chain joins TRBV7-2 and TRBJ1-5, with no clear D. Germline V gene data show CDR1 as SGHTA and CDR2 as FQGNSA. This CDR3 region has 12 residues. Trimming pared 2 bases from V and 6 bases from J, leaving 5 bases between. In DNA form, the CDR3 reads TGTGCCAGCAGCTTAATATCTCAGCCCCAGCATTTT. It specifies CASSLISQPQHF.

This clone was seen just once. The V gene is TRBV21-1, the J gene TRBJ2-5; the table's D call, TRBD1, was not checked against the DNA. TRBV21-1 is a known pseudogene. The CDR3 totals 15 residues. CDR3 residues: CASSMGTGRQETQYF. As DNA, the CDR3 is TGTGCCAGCAGCATGGGGACAGGGCGGCAAGAGACCCAGTACTTC.

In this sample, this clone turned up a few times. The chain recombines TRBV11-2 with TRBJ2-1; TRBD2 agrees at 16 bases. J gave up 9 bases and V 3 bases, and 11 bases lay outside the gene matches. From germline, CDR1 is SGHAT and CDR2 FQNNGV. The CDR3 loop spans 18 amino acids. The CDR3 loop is CASSFPGTSGRASSEQFF. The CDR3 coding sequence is TGTGCCAGCAGCTTTCCCGGGACTAGCGGGAGGGCCTCGAGTGAGCAGTTCTTC.

In nucleotides, the CDR3 is TGTGCCAGCAGTCGCGAACTAGCGGGAGGGCCGGACAATGAGCAGTTCTTC. It specifies CASSRELAGGPDNEQFF. The chain carries TRBV6-4 and TRBJ2-1; 13 nucleotides line up with TRBD2. The CDR3 is 17 residues long. The junction had 9 bases not matched to a gene; V was cut back by 5 bases and J by 5 bases. Germline V gene data show CDR1 as MRHNA and CDR2 as SNTAGT.

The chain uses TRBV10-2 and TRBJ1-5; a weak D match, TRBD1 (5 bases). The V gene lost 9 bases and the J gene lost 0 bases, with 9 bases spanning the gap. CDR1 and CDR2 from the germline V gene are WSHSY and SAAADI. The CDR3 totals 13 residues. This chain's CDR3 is CASRGISNQPQHF. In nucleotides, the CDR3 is TGCGCCAGTCGGGGGATTAGCAATCAGCCCCAGCATTTT.

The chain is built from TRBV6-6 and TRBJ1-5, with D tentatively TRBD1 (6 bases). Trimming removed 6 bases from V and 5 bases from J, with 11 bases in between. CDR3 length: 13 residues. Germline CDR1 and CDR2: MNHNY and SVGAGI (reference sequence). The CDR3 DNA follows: TGTGCCAGCAGCAGGGACACCTATCAGCCCCAGCATTTT. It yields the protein CASSRDTYQPQHF.